The 17 T cell receptor beta chains below come from one sample, sequenced in a study of T cells in Graves' hyperthyroidism and ophthalmopathy. Amplified TCR beta CDR3 regions came from RNA transcripts. TCR CDR3 underwent first-round RT-PCR with the HTBI primer set. TCRdb itself ran the multiplex PCR reads through MiXCR, one entry per CDR3 protein. The sample lists some 620,000 distinct CDR3 sequences; roughly 16% were seen once. The sequenced sample was blood. The receptors come from a woman aged 25-40 years with Graves' hyperthyroidism.

V and J are TRBV5-1 and TRBJ1-4; possibly TRBD1 for D (6 bases). Per germline, CDR1 SGHRS and CDR2 YFSETQ. Trimming took off 3 bases at V and 6 bases at J, with 12 bases between the two ends. This CDR3 spans 14 amino acids. CDR3 nucleotide sequence: TGCGCCAGCAGCTCAGCAGGGGTGGATGAAAAACTGTTTTTT. It yields the protein CASSSAGVDEKLFF.

The chain joins TRBV27 to TRBJ2-5, with D perhaps matching TRBD2 (6 bases). The CDR3 is made up of 13 amino acids. The ends were cut back, 4 bases at V and 2 bases at J, with 8 bases in the middle. Germline V gene data show CDR1 as MNHEY and CDR2 as SMNVEV (reference sequence). CDR3 amino acids: CASSYSGQETQYF. In DNA form, the CDR3 reads TGTGCCAGCAGTTATAGCGGACAAGAGACCCAGTACTTC.

This clonotype showed up many times. This rearrangement joins TRBV20-1 to TRBJ2-7, with 14 bases that match TRBD2. Germline CDR1 and CDR2: DFQATT and SNEGSKA (reference sequence). Unmatched junction bases numbered 17, after V lost 4 bases and J lost 3 bases. The CDR3 spans 19 residues. The CDR3 coding sequence is TGCAGTGCTAAAACTCCCGGGACTAGCGGGAGTTTCTCCTTCTACGAGCAGTACTTC. Translated: CSAKTPGTSGSFSFYEQYF.

The rearrangement joins TRBV4-1 to TRBJ1-1; TRBD1 matches 8 bases. J gave up 1 base and V 4 bases, and 8 bases lay outside the gene matches. CDR3 length: 16 amino acids. The V gene's germline CDR1 is MGHRA and CDR2 YSYEKL. CDR3: CASSLPGGAENTEAFF. DNA for the CDR3: TGCGCCAGCAGCCTCCCAGGGGGCGCCGAGAACACTGAAGCTTTCTTT.

The sample holds many counts of this clonotype. The chain couples TRBV11-2 to TRBJ2-5; D is possibly TRBD2 (6 bases). The ends were cut back, 3 bases at V and 5 bases at J, with 13 bases in the middle. In germline, CDR1 is SGHAT, CDR2 FQNNGV. The CDR3 totals 14 residues. The CDR3 coding sequence is TGTGCCAGCAGCTTGACTGGGACTTTCGAGACCCAGTACTTC. Translated: CASSLTGTFETQYF. Full variable domain (missing parts from reference TRBV11-2 and TRBJ2-5): EAGVAQSPRYKIIEKRQSVAFWCNPISGHATLYWYQQILGQGPKLLIQFQNNGVVDDSQLPKDRFSAERLKGVDSTLKIQPAKLEDSAVYLCASSLTGTFETQYFGPGTRLLVL.

J is TRBJ2-5 and V is TRBV7-9, with D possibly TRBD2 on 7 matching bases. Looked up from germline, CDR1 is SEHNR and CDR2 is FQNEAQ (reference sequence). Trimming removed 5 bases from V and 5 bases from J, with 24 bases in between. The CDR3 covers 17 residues. CDR3 amino acids: CASSPRTQGREYETQYF. CDR3 nucleotides: TGTGCCAGCAGCCCCAGGACCCAGGGGCGGGAGTACGAGACCCAGTACTTC.

J is TRBJ1-1 and V is TRBV9; D not resolved. Germline values: CDR1 SGDLS, CDR2 YYNGEE. V lost 4 bases to trimming and J lost 4 bases, with 17 bases between them. CDR3 length: 15 amino acids. The CDR3 loop is CASSPPGGLLTEAFF. Here the CDR3 DNA reads TGTGCCAGCAGCCCCCCTGGAGGGCTCCTCACTGAAGCTTTCTTT.

This clonotype was observed many times. The chain couples TRBV12-5 to TRBJ1-1; no reliable D call. The CDR3 sequence is 15 residues long. Germline V CDR1 and CDR2: LGHNT, FRNRAP. The ends were cut back, 0 bases at V and 0 bases at J, with 8 bases in the middle. The CDR3 DNA is TGTGCTAGTGGTTTGGTACTAGGCCTGAACACTGAAGCTTTCTTT. This gives the protein CASGLVLGLNTEAFF. The variable domain in full, completed from reference TRBV12-5 and TRBJ1-1, reads DARVTQTPRHKVTEMGQEVTMRCQPILGHNTVFWYRQTMMQGLELLAYFRNRAPLDDSGMPKDRFSAEMPDATLATLKIQPSEPRDSAVYFCASGLVLGLNTEAFFGQGTRLTVV.

This clonotype was seen a handful of times. The chain is built from TRBV4-1 and TRBJ2-1; D perhaps matches TRBD2 (5 bases). The CDR3 has 14 residues. Between the trimmed V and J ends, which lost 1 base and 7 bases, there was a span of 11 bases. Germline V gene lookup returns CDR1 MGHRA and CDR2 YSYEKL. Written as DNA, the CDR3 is TGCGCCAGCAGCCAAGCTCCTCGAGGGAATGAGCAGTTCTTC. This gives the protein CASSQAPRGNEQFF.

V usage is TRBV7-2 and J usage is TRBJ2-7; 7 bases are shared with TRBD2. Germline CDR1 reads SGHTA; CDR2 reads FQGNSA. Trimming took 4 bases from V and 4 from J; bases not matched to a gene: 7. The CDR3 is 14 residues long. The CDR3 coding sequence is TGTGCCAGCAGCTCGTGGGGGGGGAAGTACGAGCAGTACTTC. This codes for CASSSWGGKYEQYF.

This clonotype was found once. The rearrangement joins TRBV5-1 to TRBJ2-1; 11 bases match TRBD2. V gave up 6 bases and J gave up 9 bases; unmatched junction bases: 11. The CDR3 spans 15 residues. CDR1 is SGHRS, CDR2 YFSETQ, per germline. The CDR3, as DNA: TGCGCCAGCACCCACATAGCGGGAGGGCCAGGTGAGCAGTTCTTC. This gives the protein CASTHIAGGPGEQFF.

The gene calls are TRBV30 and TRBJ2-6; D may correspond to TRBD1 or TRBD2 (5 bases each). With 4 bases removed from V and 2 bases from J, the gap between germline ends came to 15 bases. This CDR3 contains 16 residues. CDR1 and CDR2 (germline): GTSNPN, SVGIG (reference sequence). CDR3: CAWKAKKGPGANVLTF. DNA of the CDR3: TGTGCCTGGAAGGCCAAAAAGGGACCTGGGGCCAACGTCCTGACTTTC.

The V gene is TRBV27, the J gene TRBJ2-6; D is possibly TRBD2 (5 bases). The CDR3 loop spans 19 amino acids. The V gene lost 5 bases and the J gene lost 0 bases, with 20 bases spanning the gap. Germline V gives CDR1 MNHEY, CDR2 SMNVEV (reference sequence). As DNA, the CDR3 is TGTGCCAGCAGTCCCAAGACCCCGGGGTCTATCTCTGGGGCCAACGTCCTGACTTTC. This translates into CASSPKTPGSISGANVLTF. The full variable domain, its missing parts supplied by reference TRBV27 and TRBJ2-6, is EAQVTQNPRYLITVTGKKLTVTCSQNMNHEYMSWYRQDPGLGLRQIYYSMNVEVTDKGDVPEGYKVSRKEKRNFPLILESPSPNQTSLYFCASSPKTPGSISGANVLTFGAGSRLTVL.

This clonotype occurred a few times. The chain combines TRBV27 with TRBJ2-5; TRBD1 matches at 9 bases. In germline, CDR1 is MNHEY, CDR2 SMNVEV (reference sequence). This CDR3 has 14 amino acids. V lost 6 bases, J lost 5 bases, and 7 bases stayed unmatched. In DNA form, the CDR3 reads TGTGCCAGCAGATTCGCCGGGACAGGGGAGACCCAGTACTTC. Translation gives CASRFAGTGETQYF.

This clonotype turned up a few times. The chain combines TRBV7-6 with TRBJ2-1; 12 bases match TRBD2. Germline lookup yields CDR1 SGHVS and CDR2 FNYEAQ. J gave up 4 bases and V 1 base, and 5 bases lay outside the gene matches. This CDR3 contains 17 residues. This CDR3 reads CASSLDTSGRLYNEQFF. The CDR3 bases are TGTGCCAGCAGCTTAGATACTAGCGGGAGGCTATACAATGAGCAGTTCTTC.

In its sample, this clonotype was seen a few times. The rearrangement uses TRBV29-1 and TRBJ2-7; D is undetermined. In germline, CDR1 is SQVTM, CDR2 ANQGSEA. The CDR3 runs 12 residues. Here the CDR3 reads CAGISSTYEQYF. The CDR3 DNA reads as TGCGCTGGGATTTCGTCTACCTACGAGCAGTACTTC.

For the CDR3, the DNA is TGTGCCACGTACCCCATGGGACGGACCTACGAGCAGTACTTC. It translates to CATYPMGRTYEQYF. This chain links TRBV24-1 with TRBJ2-7; D might be TRBD1 or TRBD2, each matching 5 bases. This CDR3 is 14 amino acids long. CDR1 is KGHDR, CDR2 SFDVKD, per germline. The V gene lost 10 bases and the J gene lost 2 bases, with 17 bases spanning the gap.